The subject of this entry is one TCR beta chain. The assay was immunoSEQ multiplex PCR, and TCRdb's table has in-frame clones only and misses some. This sample carries around 140,000 clones, about 89% of them seen once, and the ten largest clones take 4.3%. This sample is part of a study of blood T cell repertoires in COVID-19. The germline V gene encodes CDR1 MNHNS and CDR2 SASEGT. V gave up 0 bases and J gave up 0 bases, with 12 bases separating them. This CDR3 region has 18 residues. The receptor was derived from a man aged 55 to 69 with COVID-19, enrolled during active disease. Sequencing was done on a sample of peripheral blood. The chain couples TRBV6-1 to TRBJ1-6, with D hard to call. DNA for the CDR3: TGTGCCAGCAGTGAAGCGCCGGCACGGAGCTCCTATAATTCACCCCTCCACTTT. Encoded protein: CASSEAPARSSYNSPLHF.